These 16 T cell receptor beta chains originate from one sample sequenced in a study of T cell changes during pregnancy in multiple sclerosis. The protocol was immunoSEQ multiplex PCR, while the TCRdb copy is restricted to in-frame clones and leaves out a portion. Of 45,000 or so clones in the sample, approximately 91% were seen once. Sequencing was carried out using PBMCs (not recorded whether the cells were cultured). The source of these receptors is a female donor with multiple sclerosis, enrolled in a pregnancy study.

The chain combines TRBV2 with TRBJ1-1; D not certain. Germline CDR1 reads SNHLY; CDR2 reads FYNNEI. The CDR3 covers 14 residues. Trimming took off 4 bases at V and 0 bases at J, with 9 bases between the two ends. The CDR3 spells CASSVILLNTEAFF. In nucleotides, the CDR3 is TGTGCCAGCAGTGTGATACTCCTGAACACTGAAGCTTTCTTT.

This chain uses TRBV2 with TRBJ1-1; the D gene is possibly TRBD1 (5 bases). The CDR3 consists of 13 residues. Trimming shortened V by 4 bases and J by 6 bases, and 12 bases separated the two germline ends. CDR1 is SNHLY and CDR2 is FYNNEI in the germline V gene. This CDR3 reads CASSVVGAPEAFF. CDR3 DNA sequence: TGTGCCAGCAGTGTTGTCGGGGCTCCTGAAGCTTTCTTT.

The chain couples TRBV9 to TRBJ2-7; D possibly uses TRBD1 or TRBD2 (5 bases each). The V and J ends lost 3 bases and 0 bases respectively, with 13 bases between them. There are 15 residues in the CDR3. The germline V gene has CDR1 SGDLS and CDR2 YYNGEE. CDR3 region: CASSAGTASSYEQYF. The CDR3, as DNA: TGTGCCAGCAGCGCTGGGACGGCGAGCTCCTACGAGCAGTACTTC.

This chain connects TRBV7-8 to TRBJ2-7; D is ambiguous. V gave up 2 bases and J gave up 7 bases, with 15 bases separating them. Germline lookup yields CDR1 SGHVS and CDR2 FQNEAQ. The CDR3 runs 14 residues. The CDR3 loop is CASSLKVPFGEQYF. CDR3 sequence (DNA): TGTGCCAGCAGCTTAAAGGTCCCTTTTGGAGAGCAGTACTTC.

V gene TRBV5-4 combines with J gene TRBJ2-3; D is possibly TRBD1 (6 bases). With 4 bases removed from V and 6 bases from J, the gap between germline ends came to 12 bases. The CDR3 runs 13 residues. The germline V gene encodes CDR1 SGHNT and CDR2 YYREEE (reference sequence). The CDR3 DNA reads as TGTGCCAGCAGCCAGGACAGAGAGGATACGCAGTATTTT. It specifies CASSQDREDTQYF.

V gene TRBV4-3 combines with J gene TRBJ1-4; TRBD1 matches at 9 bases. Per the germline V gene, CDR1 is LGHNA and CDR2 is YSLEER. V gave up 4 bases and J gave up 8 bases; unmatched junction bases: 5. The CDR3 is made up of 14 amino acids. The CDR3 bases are TGCGCCAGCAGCCTATGGACAGGGGACGAAAAACTGTTTTTT. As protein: CASSLWTGDEKLFF.

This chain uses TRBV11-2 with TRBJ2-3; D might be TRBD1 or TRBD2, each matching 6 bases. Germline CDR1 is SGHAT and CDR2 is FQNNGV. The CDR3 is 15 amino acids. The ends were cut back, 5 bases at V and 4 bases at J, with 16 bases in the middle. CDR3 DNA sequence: TGTGCCAGCAGCCCAGAGGGGGGAGGCGCAGATACGCAGTATTTT. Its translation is CASSPEGGGADTQYF.

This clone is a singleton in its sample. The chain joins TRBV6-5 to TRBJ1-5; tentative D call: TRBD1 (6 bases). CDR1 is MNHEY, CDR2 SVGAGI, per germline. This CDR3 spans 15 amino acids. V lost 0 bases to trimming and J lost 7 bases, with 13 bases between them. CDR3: CASSYSGGPGQPQHF. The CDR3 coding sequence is TGTGCCAGCAGTTACTCCGGGGGGCCGGGACAGCCCCAGCATTTT.

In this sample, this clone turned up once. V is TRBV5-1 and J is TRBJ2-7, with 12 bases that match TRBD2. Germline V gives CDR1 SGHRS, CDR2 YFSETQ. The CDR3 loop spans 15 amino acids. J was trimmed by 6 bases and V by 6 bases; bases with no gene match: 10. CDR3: CASNALAGGPVEQYF. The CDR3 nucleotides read TGCGCCAGCAACGCTCTAGCGGGAGGGCCCGTCGAGCAGTACTTC.

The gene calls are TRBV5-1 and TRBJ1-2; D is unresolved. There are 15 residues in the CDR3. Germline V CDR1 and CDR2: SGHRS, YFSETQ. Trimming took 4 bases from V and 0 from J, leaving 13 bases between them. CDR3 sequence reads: CASSIRQASNYGYTF. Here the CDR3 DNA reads TGCGCCAGCAGCATCAGACAAGCTTCTAACTATGGCTACACCTTC.

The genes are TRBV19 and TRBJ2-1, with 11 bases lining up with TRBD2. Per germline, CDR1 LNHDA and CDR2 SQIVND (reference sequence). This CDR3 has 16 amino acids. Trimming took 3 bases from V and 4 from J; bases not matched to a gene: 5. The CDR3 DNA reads TGTGCCAGTAGTATTAAACTAGCGGGGGATTACAATGAGCAGTTCTTC. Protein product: CASSIKLAGDYNEQFF. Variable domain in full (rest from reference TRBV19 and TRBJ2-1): DGGITQSPKYLFRKEGQNVTLSCEQNLNHDAMYWYRQDPGQGLRLIYYSQIVNDFQKGDIAEGYSVSREKKESFPLTVTSAQKNPTAFYLCASSIKLAGDYNEQFFGPGTRLTVL.

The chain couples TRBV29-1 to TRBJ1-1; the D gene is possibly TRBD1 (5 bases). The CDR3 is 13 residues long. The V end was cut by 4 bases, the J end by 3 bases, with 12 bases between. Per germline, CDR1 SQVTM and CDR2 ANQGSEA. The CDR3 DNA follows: TGCAGCGTTGGGGTCGGGGGGTACACTGAAGCTTTCTTT. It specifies CSVGVGGYTEAFF. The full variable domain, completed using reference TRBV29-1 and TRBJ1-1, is SAVISQKPSRDICQRGTSLTIQCQVDSQVTMMFWYRQQPGQSLTLIATANQGSEATYESGFVIDKFPISRPNLTFSTLTVSNMSPEDSSIYLCSVGVGGYTEAFFGQGTRLTVV.

CDR3 region: CASSQDREGTRGYTF. In DNA form, the CDR3 reads TGCGCCAGCAGCCAAGATCGAGAGGGGACGAGGGGCTACACCTTC. The gene calls are TRBV4-1 and TRBJ1-2, with D perhaps TRBD1 (5 bases). The germline V gene has CDR1 MGHRA and CDR2 YSYEKL. V dropped 0 bases and J dropped 8 bases, with 16 bases sitting between them. This CDR3 is 15 amino acids long.

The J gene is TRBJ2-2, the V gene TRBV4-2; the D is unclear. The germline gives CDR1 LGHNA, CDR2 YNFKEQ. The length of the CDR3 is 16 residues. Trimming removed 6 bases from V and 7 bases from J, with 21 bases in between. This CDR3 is CASSYKNGRDGGELFF. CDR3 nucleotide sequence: TGTGCCAGCAGTTACAAGAATGGGCGCGATGGCGGGGAGCTGTTTTTT.

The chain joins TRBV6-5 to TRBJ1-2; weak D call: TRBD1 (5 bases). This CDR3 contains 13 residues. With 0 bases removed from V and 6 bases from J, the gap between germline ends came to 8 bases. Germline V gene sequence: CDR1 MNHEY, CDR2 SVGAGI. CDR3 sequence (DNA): TGTGCCAGCAGTTACTCACAGGAGAATGGCTACACCTTC. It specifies CASSYSQENGYTF.

CDR3 in DNA: TGTGCCAGCAGCTTAGAAGGTTTGGATACGCAGTATTTT. Its protein product is CASSLEGLDTQYF. V usage is TRBV11-3 and J usage is TRBJ2-3; no firm D call. Germline values: CDR1 SGHNT, CDR2 YENEEA. The ends were cut back, 0 bases at V and 6 bases at J, with 7 bases in the middle. The CDR3 runs 13 residues. Complete variable domain (other parts from reference TRBV11-3 and TRBJ2-3): EAGVVQSPRYKIIEKKQPVAFWCNPISGHNTLYWYLQNLGQGPELLIRYENEEAVDDSQLPKDRFSAERLKGVDSTLKIQPAELGDSAVYLCASSLEGLDTQYFGPGTRLTVL.